Given below is one TCR beta chain in context. Its antigen is not identified. This sample stems from a study of OX40 agonist ivuxolimab in advanced cancers. Study results and limitations: Expanded clones tended on average to be more numerous among CD8+ T cells than CD4+.

Patients were ruled out by autoimmune disease history or systemic immunosuppression. Germline V gene sequence: CDR1 SGDLS, CDR2 YYNGEE. The CDR3 contains 15 residues. The V segment lost 3 bases and the J segment 2 bases; nucleotides outside the gene matches: 7. The assay was immunoSEQ multiplex PCR, and TCRdb's table has in-frame clones only and misses some. The sample includes 45,000 to 65,000 clones, 85% to 90% of them seen just once. The clonotype was recovered from an adult with an advanced solid tumor such as melanoma, head and neck, liver or kidney cancer. The source was CD4+ or CD8+ T cells sorted from blood, collected in a trial of the OX40 agonist ivuxolimab. The rearrangement joins TRBV9 to TRBJ2-7, with 8 bases lining up with TRBD2. The CDR3 DNA follows: TGTGCCAGCAGCGGCGCCGGGACTAGAGCCTACGAGCAGTACTTC. Translated: CASSGAGTRAYEQYF.